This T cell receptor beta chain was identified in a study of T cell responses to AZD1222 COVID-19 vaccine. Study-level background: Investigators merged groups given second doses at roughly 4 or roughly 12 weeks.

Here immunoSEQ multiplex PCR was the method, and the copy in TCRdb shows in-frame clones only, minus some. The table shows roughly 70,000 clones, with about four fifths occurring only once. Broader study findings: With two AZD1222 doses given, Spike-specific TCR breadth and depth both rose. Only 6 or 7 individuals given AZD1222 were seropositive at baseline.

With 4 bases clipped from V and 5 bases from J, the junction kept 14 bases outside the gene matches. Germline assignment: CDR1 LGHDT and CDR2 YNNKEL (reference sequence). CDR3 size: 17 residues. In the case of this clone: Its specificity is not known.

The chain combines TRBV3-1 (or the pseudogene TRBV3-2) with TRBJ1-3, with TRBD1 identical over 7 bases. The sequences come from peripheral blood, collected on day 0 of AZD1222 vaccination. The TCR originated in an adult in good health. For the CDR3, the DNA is TGTGCCAGCAGCCGGACGATGGGACAGAATCTAAGAAACACCATATATTTT. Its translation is CASSRTMGQNLRNTIYF.